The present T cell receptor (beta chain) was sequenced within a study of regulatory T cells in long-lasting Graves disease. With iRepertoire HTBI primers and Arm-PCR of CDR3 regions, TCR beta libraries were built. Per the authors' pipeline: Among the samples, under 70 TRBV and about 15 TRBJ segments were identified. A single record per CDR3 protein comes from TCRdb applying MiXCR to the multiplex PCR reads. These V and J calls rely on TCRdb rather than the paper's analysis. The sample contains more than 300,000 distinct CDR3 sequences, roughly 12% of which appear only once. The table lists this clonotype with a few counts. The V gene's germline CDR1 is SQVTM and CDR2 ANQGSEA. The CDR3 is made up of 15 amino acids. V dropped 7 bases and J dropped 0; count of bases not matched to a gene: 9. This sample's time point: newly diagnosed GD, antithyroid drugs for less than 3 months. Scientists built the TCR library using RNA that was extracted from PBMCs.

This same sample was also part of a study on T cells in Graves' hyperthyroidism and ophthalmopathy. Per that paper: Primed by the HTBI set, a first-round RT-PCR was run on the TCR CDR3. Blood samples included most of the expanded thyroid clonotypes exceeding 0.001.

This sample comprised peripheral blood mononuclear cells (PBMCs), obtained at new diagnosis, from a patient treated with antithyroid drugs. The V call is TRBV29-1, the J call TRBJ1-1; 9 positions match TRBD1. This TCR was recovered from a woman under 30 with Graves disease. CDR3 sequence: CSALPTGGMNTEAFF. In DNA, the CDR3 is TGCAGCGCTCTTCCCACAGGGGGCATGAACACTGAAGCTTTCTTT.